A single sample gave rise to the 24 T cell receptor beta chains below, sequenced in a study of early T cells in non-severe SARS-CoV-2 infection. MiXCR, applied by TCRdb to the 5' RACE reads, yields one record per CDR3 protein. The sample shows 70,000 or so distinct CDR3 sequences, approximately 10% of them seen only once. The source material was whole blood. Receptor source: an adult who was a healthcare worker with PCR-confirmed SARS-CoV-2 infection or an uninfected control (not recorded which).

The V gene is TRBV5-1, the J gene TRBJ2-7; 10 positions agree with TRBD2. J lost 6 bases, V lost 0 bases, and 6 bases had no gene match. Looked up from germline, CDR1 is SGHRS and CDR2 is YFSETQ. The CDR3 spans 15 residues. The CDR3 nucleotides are TGCGCCAGCAGCTTGGCGCTAGCGGGAGCGTTCGAGCAGTACTTC. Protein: CASSLALAGAFEQYF.

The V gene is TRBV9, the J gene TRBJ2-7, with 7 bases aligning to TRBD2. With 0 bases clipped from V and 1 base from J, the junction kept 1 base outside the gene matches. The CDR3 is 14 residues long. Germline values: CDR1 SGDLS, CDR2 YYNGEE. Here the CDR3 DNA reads TGTGCCAGCAGCGTAGGGGAGGGGTCCTACGAGCAGTACTTC. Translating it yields CASSVGEGSYEQYF.

The CDR3 DNA reads as TGCAGTGCTAGAGAAAGACCGGGGGGTGGCATTCAGTACTTC. Its translation: CSARERPGGGIQYF. The gene calls are TRBV20-1 and TRBJ2-4, with 7 positions matching TRBD2. Per the germline V gene, CDR1 is DFQATT and CDR2 is SNEGSKA (reference sequence). This CDR3 region has 14 residues. With V trimmed by 0 bases and J by 9 bases, 8 bases remained unmatched.

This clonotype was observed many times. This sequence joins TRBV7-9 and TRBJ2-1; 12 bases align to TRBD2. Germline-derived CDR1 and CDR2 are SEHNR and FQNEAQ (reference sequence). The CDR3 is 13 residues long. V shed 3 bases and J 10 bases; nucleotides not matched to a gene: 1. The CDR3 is CASSFGLAGEQFF. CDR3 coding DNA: TGTGCCAGCAGCTTCGGACTAGCGGGGGAGCAGTTCTTC.

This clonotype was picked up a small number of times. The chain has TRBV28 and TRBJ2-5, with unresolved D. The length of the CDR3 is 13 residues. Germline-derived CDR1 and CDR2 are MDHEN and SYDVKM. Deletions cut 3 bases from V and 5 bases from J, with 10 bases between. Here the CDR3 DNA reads TGTGCCAGCAGTTTTGTTTCTGCGGAGACCCAGTACTTC. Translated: CASSFVSAETQYF.

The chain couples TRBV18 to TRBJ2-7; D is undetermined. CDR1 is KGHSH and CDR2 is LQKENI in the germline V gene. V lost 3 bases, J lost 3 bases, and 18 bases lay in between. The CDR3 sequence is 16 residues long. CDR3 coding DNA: TGTGCCAGCTCACCGGACGGACCATCGTCGCGCTACGAGCAGTACTTC. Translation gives CASSPDGPSSRYEQYF.

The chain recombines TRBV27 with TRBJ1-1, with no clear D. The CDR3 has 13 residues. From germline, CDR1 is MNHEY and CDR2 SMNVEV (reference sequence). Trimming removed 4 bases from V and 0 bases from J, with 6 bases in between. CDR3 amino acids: CASSWEMNTEAFF. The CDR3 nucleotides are TGTGCCAGCAGTTGGGAGATGAACACTGAAGCTTTCTTT.

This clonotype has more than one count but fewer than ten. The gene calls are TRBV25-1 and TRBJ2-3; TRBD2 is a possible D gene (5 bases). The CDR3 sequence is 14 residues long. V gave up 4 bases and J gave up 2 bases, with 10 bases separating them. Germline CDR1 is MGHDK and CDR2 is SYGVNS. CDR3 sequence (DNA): TGTGCCAGCAGTGGGATCCGGGACACAGATACGCAGTATTTT. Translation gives CASSGIRDTDTQYF.

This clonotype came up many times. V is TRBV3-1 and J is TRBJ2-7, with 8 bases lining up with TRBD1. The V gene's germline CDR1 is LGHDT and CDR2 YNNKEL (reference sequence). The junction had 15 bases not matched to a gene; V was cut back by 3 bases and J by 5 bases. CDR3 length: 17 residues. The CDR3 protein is CASSQGSGGTGAHEQYF. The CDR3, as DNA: TGTGCCAGCAGCCAGGGGTCAGGAGGGACAGGAGCCCACGAGCAGTACTTC.

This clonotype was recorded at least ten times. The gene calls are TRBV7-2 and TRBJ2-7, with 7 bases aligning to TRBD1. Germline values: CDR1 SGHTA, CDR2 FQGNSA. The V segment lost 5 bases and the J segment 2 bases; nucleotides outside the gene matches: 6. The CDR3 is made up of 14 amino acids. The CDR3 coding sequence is TGTGCCAGCAGCACCCGGGACAGAGCCTACGAGCAGTACTTC. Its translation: CASSTRDRAYEQYF.

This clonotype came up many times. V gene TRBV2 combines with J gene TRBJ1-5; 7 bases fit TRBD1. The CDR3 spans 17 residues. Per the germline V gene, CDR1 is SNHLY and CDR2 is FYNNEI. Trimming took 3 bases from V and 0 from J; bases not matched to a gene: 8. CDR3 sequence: CASSDRQGPLSNQPQHF. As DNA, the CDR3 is TGTGCCAGCAGTGACCGACAGGGACCCCTTAGCAATCAGCCCCAGCATTTT.

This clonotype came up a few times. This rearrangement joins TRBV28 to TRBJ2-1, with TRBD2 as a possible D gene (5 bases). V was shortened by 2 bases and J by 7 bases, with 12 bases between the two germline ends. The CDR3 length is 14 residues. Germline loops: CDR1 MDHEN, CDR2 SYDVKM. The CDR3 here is CASSLIPGSNEQFF. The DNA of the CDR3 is TGTGCCAGCAGTTTAATACCGGGGTCAAATGAGCAGTTCTTC.

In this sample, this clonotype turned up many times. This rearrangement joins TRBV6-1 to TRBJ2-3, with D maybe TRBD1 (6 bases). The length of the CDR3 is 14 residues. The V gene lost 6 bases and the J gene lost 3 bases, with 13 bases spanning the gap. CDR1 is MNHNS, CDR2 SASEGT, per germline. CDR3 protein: CASRLTGPTDTQYF. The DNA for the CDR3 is TGTGCCAGCAGACTCACAGGGCCGACAGATACGCAGTATTTT.

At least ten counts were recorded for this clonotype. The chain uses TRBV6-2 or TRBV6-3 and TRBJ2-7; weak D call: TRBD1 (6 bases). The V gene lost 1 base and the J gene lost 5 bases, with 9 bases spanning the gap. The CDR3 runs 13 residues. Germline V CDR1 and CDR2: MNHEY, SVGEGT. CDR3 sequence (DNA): TGTGCCAGCAGTTACTTACAGGGCAACGAGCAGTACTTC. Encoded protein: CASSYLQGNEQYF.

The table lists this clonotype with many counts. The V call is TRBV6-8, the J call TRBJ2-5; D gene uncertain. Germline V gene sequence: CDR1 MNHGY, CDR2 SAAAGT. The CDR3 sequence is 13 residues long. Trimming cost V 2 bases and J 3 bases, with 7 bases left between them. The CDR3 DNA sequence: TGTGCCAGCAGTTACGACTTAAAAGAGACCCAGTACTTC. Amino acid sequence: CASSYDLKETQYF.

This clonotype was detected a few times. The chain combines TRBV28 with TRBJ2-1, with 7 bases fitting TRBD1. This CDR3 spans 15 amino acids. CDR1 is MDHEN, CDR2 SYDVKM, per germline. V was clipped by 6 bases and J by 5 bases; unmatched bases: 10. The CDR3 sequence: CASRNNRGRNNEQFF. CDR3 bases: TGTGCCAGCAGGAACAACAGGGGACGCAACAATGAGCAGTTCTTC.

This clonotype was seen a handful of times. The CDR3 protein is CASSLVQGQNTEAFF. CDR3 nucleotide sequence: TGCGCCAGCAGCTTGGTTCAGGGGCAGAACACTGAAGCTTTCTTT. V is TRBV5-1 and J is TRBJ1-1; D perhaps matches TRBD1 (6 bases). Trimming took off 0 bases at V and 1 base at J, with 10 bases between the two ends. This CDR3 has 15 residues. Looked up from germline, CDR1 is SGHRS and CDR2 is YFSETQ.

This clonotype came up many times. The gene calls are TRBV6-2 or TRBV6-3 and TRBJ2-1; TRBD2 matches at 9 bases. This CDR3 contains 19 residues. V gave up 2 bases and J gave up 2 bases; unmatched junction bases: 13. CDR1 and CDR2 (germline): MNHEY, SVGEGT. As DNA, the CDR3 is TGTGCCAGCAGTTACGTCCGGGGGTCTAGCGGGACTCCCTACAATGAGCAGTTCTTC. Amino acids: CASSYVRGSSGTPYNEQFF.

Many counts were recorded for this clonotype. Here the CDR3 reads CASSFRTTDTQYF. CDR3 coding DNA: TGTGCCAGCAGTTTTAGGACTACAGATACGCAGTATTTT. The V call is TRBV12-3 or TRBV12-4, the J call TRBJ2-3; perhaps TRBD2 as D (5 bases). The CDR3 extends over 13 amino acids. Trimming left V 3 bases short and J 3 bases short, with 7 bases between.

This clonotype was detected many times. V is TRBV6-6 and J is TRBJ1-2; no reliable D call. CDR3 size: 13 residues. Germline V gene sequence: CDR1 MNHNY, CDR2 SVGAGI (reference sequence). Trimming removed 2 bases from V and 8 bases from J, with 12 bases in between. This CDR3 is CASSYSGFEGYTF. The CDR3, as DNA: TGTGCCAGCAGTTACAGCGGTTTCGAAGGCTACACCTTC.

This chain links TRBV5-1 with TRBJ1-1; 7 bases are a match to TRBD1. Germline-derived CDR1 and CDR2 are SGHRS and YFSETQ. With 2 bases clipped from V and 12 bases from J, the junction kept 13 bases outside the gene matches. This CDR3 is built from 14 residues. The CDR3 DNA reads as TGCGCCAGCAGCTTCGACAGGGATGCAACTTTGTCTTTCTTT. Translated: CASSFDRDATLSFF.

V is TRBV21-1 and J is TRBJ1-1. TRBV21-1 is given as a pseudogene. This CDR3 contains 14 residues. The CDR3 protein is CASSKVTGRAEAFF. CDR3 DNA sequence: TGTGCCAGCAGCAAAGTTACAGGGAGGGCTGAAGCTTTCTTT.

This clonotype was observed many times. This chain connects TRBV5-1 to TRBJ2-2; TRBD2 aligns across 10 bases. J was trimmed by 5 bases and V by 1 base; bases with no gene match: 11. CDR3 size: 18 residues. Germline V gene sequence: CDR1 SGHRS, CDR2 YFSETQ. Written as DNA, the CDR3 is TGCGCCAGCAGCTTGAATCTCCTTAGCGGGAGGAATACCGGGGAGCTGTTTTTT. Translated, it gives CASSLNLLSGRNTGELFF.

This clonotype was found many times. The CDR3 DNA is TGTGCCAGCAGCTTGGACCTTTCCACAGATACGCAGTATTTT. Its protein product is CASSLDLSTDTQYF. V and J are TRBV5-4 and TRBJ2-3, with D uncertain. The CDR3 is made up of 14 amino acids. Germline V gives CDR1 SGHNT, CDR2 YYREEE (reference sequence). V was shortened by 0 bases and J by 2 bases, with 7 bases between the two germline ends.